The source of this TCR beta chain is a study of T-cell reconstitution after alpha-beta-depleted transplantation in children. Preparation of the TCRbeta library was carried out with unique molecular identifiers. Using its own MiXCR run on the PCR reads, TCRdb lists one record per CDR3 protein. The sample includes approximately 640,000 distinct CDR3 sequences, 16% of them seen just once. Trimming cost V 6 bases and J 4 bases, with 18 bases left between them. The CDR3 has 15 residues. CDR1 and CDR2 from the germline V gene are KGHSH and LQKENI. This TCR derives from a human donor who donated a stem cell graft to a child with acute myeloid leukemia. V is TRBV18 and J is TRBJ1-1; D may be TRBD1 (5 bases). Here the sequenced sample was PBMCs from the stem cell graft donor, taken from the stem cell graft. CDR3 DNA: TGTGCCAGCTCCCCCTCCGACAGTCTAACCACTGAAGCTTTCTTT. It translates to CASSPSDSLTTEAFF.